This T cell receptor (beta chain) was documented in a study of T cell repertoires in ileal Crohn's disease. Study summary: At surgery, approximately 33% of patients smoked, with median disease duration 7.9 years.

This clone was picked up a small number of times. The antigen remains undetermined. The data were produced by immunoSEQ multiplex PCR, yet TCRdb's version contains in-frame clones alone and is incomplete. Among fewer than 20,000 clones listed, 50% to 75% were seen once. V trimming: 0 bases; J trimming: 4 bases; junction bases outside the gene matches: 9. Per the germline V gene, CDR1 is MNHEY and CDR2 is SVGAGI. The CDR3 contains 16 residues. Study-wide results and caveats: Clonal expansions were more frequent in active smokers than non-smokers at surgery. Every patient over 26.8% clonality showed endoscopic recurrence. Sorted CD8 T cells held more high-frequency clones than CD4.

V gene TRBV6-5 combines with J gene TRBJ2-7; 7 bases agree with TRBD2. The source material was ileal tissue. This sequence was found in an adult with Crohn's disease. CDR3 residues: CASSYSPWRESYEQYF. In DNA form, the CDR3 reads TGTGCCAGCAGTTACTCTCCCTGGCGGGAGTCGTACGAGCAGTACTTC.